The clone carrying this T cell receptor (beta chain) was found many times. RNA transcripts provided the source from which TCR beta CDR3 regions were amplified. HTBI primers were the set used in a first-round RT-PCR of the TCR CDR3. Each CDR3 protein is one row after TCRdb ran MiXCR on the multiplex PCR reads. The data contain around 300,000 distinct CDR3 sequences, approximately 15% of them seen just once; the ten biggest clones take up about 22%. These data originate in a study of T cells in Graves' hyperthyroidism and ophthalmopathy. Patients were aged 18 to 65, had disease duration under 2 months, and had newly diagnosed hyperthyroidism. Trimming shortened V by 6 bases and J by 6 bases, and 14 bases separated the two germline ends. The CDR3 is made up of 14 amino acids. The germline gives CDR1 SGHAT, CDR2 FQNNGV.

This chain uses TRBV11-2 with TRBJ2-2; the D is unclear. Sequencing input: blood. The clonotype comes from a woman in her 30s with Graves' hyperthyroidism. CDR3 nucleotide sequence: TGTGCCAGCAGACCCCCCGGGTCCCCCGGGGAGCTGTTTTTT. It is translated as CASRPPGSPGELFF. The entire variable domain, with the rest obtained from reference TRBV11-2 and TRBJ2-2, is as follows: EAGVAQSPRYKIIEKRQSVAFWCNPISGHATLYWYQQILGQGPKLLIQFQNNGVVDDSQLPKDRFSAERLKGVDSTLKIQPAKLEDSAVYLCASRPPGSPGELFFGEGSRLTVL.